This T cell receptor (beta chain) was captured in a study of blood T cell repertoires in COVID-19 (dated by TCRdb to the early 2020s). Notes on the research overall: Samples from collaborators originated in the United States, Italy and Spain and spanned both the acute and convalescent phases of COVID-19. The material from the prospective study consisted of cDNA or gDNA derived from T cells, B-cell-depleted T cells, or PBMCs. The dataset comprised deeply sampled blood TCRbeta repertoires from subjects exposed to, actively infected with, or recovered from COVID-19. The repertoires were made available in a free public database intended to serve as a resource for research on the immune response to SARS-CoV-2. The samples were drawn from the first 160 participants of the ongoing ImmuneRACE study and from 1,200 or so subjects provided by 6 global collaborators. Nearly every sample came with metadata listing a de-identified subject ID, COVID-19 status, age in years and sex. HLA class I and class II types, where available, came from metadata supplied by the sample provider rather than from assay-based typing.

The immunoSEQ Assay, a bias-controlled multiplex PCR, was used to amplify TCRbeta CDR3 regions from genomic DNA. On the authors' methods: The number of nucleated cells in each sample was estimated from the amplification of reference gene primers within the assay. To quantify the absolute abundance of each unique TCRbeta CDR3 rearrangement, sequence reads were collapsed and filtered. For each sample, productive Simpson clonality was calculated by taking the square root of Simpson's diversity index across productive rearrangements. Held by TCRdb, this immuneACCESS table contains in-frame sequences only and omits some clones. Under half of the omission traces to an unresolved V gene where checked; the cause of the rest is unknown. V, J and clone size derive from that table, while D and trimming were established from the DNA sequence. Across this sample there are 100,000 to 150,000 clones, with about 74% seen only once. Jointly, the top ten make up 5.5% of the sample.

CDR1 and CDR2, per the germline V gene, are SGHVS and FNYEAQ. From cysteine to phenylalanine, the CDR3 is 13 amino acids long. Solely the CDR3 DNA is kept, with 39 bases framed from the first base. The germline V end is reduced by 3 bases and the J end by 6 bases; junction bases left unmatched: 3. What the study reported, not specific to this receptor: The quantity of clinical and demographic metadata differed by source and by participant and was supplied without curation.

Whole blood was collected in K2EDTA tubes by collaborating institutions according to the institutions' own protocols. For TCRbeta analysis, collaborator samples were shipped as frozen whole blood, as isolated PBMCs, or as DNA extracted from either sample type. As for this clone: Its antigen is not yet known. Base-call qualities are not available, and no considerably larger clone is one nucleotide away.

This chain is built from TRBV7-6 and TRBJ2-5, and TRBD1 matches 8 of the central bases. Sequencing was done on a sample of peripheral blood. The TCR comes from a man aged 55 to 70 with acute or convalescent COVID-19. The CDR3: CASSFGTGQTQYF. The DNA reads TGTGCCAGCAGCTTCGGGACAGGACAGACCCAGTACTTC.